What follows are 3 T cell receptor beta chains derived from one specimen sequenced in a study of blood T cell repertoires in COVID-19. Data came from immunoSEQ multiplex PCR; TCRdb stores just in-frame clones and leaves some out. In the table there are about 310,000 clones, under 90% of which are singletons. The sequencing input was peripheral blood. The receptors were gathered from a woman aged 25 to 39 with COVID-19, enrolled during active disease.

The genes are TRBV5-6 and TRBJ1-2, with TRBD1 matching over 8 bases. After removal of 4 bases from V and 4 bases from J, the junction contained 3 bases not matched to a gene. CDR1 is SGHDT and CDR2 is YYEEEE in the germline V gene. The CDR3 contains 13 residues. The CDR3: CASSDQGAYGYTF. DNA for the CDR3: TGTGCCAGCAGCGACCAGGGGGCCTATGGCTACACCTTC.

The CDR3 protein is CSATSGETQYF. In nucleotides, the CDR3 is TGCAGTGCTACTAGCGGGGAGACCCAGTACTTC. This chain uses TRBV20-1 with TRBJ2-5, with 8 positions matching TRBD2. Germline V gives CDR1 DFQATT, CDR2 SNEGSKA (reference sequence). V lost 4 bases and J lost 5; bases outside the gene matches: 0. The CDR3 sequence is 11 residues long.

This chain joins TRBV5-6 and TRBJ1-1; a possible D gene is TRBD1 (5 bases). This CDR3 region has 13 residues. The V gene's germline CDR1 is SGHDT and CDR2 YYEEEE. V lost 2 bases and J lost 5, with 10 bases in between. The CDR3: CASSFIAGTEAFF. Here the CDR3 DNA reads TGTGCCAGCAGCTTTATAGCAGGGACTGAAGCTTTCTTT.